Below are 7 T cell receptor beta chains sequenced from a single sample in a study of cytomegalovirus exposure and HLA in healthy donors. PCR was performed using 60 Vbeta and 13 Jbeta primers. Assay used: immunoSEQ multiplex PCR; TCRdb lists only in-frame clones, some missing. The sample lists 100,000 to 150,000 clones, 75% to 85% occurring once. Sequenced sample: PBMCs. These receptors all come from a woman aged 18 to 35 in good health and CMV-seropositive.

This clone was picked up a small number of times. J is TRBJ2-3 and V is TRBV9; TRBD1 matches 11 bases. The CDR3 covers 13 residues. The germline V gene has CDR1 SGDLS and CDR2 YYNGEE. V gave up 8 bases and J gave up 4 bases; unmatched junction bases: 3. For the CDR3, the DNA is TGTGCCAGTGGGGGACAGGGGGCAGATACGCAGTATTTT. Protein sequence: CASGGQGADTQYF. Filled out from reference TRBV9 and TRBJ2-3, the complete variable domain reads DSGVTQTPKHLITATGQRVTLRCSPRSGDLSVYWYQQSLDQGLQFLIQYYNGEERAKGNILERFSAQQFPDLHSELNLSSLELGDSALYFCASGGQGADTQYFGPGTRLTVL.

The chain has TRBV5-6 and TRBJ1-2; possibly TRBD1 for D (6 bases). Germline V gives CDR1 SGHDT, CDR2 YYEEEE. V shed 0 bases and J shed 8 bases, with 20 bases lying between them. The CDR3 length is 16 residues. CDR3 loop: CASSLVAGAKQWGYTF. The CDR3 nucleotides are TGTGCCAGCAGCTTGGTTGCAGGGGCCAAGCAGTGGGGCTACACCTTC. Combining the CDR3 with reference TRBV5-6 and TRBJ1-2 gives the whole variable domain DAGVTQSPTHLIKTRGQQVTLRCSPKSGHDTVSWYQQALGQGPQFIFQYYEEEERQRGNFPDRFSGHQFPNYSSELNVNALLLGDSALYLCASSLVAGAKQWGYTFGSGTRLTVV.

This chain links TRBV9 with TRBJ1-2; 8 nucleotides match TRBD1. V lost 3 bases and J lost 8; bases outside the gene matches: 6. The germline gives CDR1 SGDLS, CDR2 YYNGEE. This CDR3 spans 13 amino acids. The CDR3 nucleotides are TGTGCCAGCAGCGGCGGACAGGGTTGGGGCTACACCTTC. It encodes CASSGGQGWGYTF.

V and J are TRBV29-1 and TRBJ2-7, with D unresolved. The CDR3 is made up of 11 amino acids. V was shortened by 2 bases and J by 1 base, with 3 bases between the two germline ends. From germline, CDR1 is SQVTM and CDR2 ANQGSEA. This CDR3 reads CSVEQSYEQYF. CDR3 DNA: TGCAGCGTTGAACAGTCCTACGAGCAGTACTTC.

This sequence joins TRBV19 and TRBJ1-5; 10 bases fit TRBD1. The junction had 10 bases not matched to a gene; V was cut back by 5 bases and J by 0 bases. Germline values: CDR1 LNHDA, CDR2 SQIVND (reference sequence). The CDR3 loop spans 18 amino acids. DNA of the CDR3: TGTGCCAGTAGTTTCTCGGGACAGGGGACTCTTAGCAATCAGCCCCAGCATTTT. Translation: CASSFSGQGTLSNQPQHF. The whole variable domain, filled in from reference TRBV19 and TRBJ1-5, reads DGGITQSPKYLFRKEGQNVTLSCEQNLNHDAMYWYRQDPGQGLRLIYYSQIVNDFQKGDIAEGYSVSREKKESFPLTVTSAQKNPTAFYLCASSFSGQGTLSNQPQHFGDGTRLSIL.

This chain joins TRBV7-3 and TRBJ2-1, with 11 bases lining up with TRBD2. This CDR3 region has 15 residues. V was pared by 4 bases and J by 4 bases, with 3 bases of the junction left unmatched. Germline V gene lookup returns CDR1 SGHTA and CDR2 FQGTGA. CDR3 sequence reads: CASSSLAGGYNEQFF. DNA of the CDR3: TGTGCCAGCAGCTCTCTAGCGGGGGGTTACAATGAGCAGTTCTTC.

The chain carries TRBV12-5 and TRBJ1-6; tentatively, D is TRBD1 (5 bases). The germline V and J ends were trimmed by 9 bases and 16 bases, with 19 bases remaining between them. CDR1 LGHNT and CDR2 FRNRAP come from the germline V gene. The CDR3 consists of 12 residues. For the CDR3, the DNA is TGTGCTAGCTCCGGACAAGGGCAAGGGCTCCACTTT. It specifies CASSGQGQGLHF.